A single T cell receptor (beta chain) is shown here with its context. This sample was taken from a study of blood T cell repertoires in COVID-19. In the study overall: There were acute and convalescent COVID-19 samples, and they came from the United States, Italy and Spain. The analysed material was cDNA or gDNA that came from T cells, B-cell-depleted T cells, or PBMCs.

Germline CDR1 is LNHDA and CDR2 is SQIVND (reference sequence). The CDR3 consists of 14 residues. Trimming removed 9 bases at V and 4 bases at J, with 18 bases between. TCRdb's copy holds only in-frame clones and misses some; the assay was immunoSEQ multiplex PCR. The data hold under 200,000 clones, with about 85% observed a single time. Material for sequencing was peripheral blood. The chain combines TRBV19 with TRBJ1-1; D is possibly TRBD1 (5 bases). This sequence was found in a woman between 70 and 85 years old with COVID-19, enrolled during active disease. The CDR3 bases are TGTGCCAGCGGTAGAACCGCGGGGGGCACTGAAGCTTTCTTT. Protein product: CASGRTAGGTEAFF.